This record concerns one T cell receptor beta chain sequence. Its antigen is unknown. The assay was immunoSEQ multiplex PCR, and TCRdb's table has in-frame clones only and misses some. The sample lists 160,000 or so clones, 90% to 95% occurring once. This specimen belongs to a study of T cell responses to AZD1222 COVID-19 vaccine. Broader study findings: It was only after the peak T cell response that any repertoires were sampled. Baseline serology detected seropositivity in only a handful of AZD1222 recipients.

It was second doses at about 4 or about 12 weeks that were pooled. The CDR3 is made up of 15 amino acids. V was pared by 5 bases and J by 1 base, with 5 bases of the junction left unmatched. Germline V CDR1 and CDR2: SNHLY, FYNNEI. The rearrangement joins TRBV2 to TRBJ1-1; 9 bases match TRBD1. This receptor was taken from an adult who received the AZD1222 COVID-19 vaccine. The source was peripheral blood, collected 28 days after the second AZD1222 dose. The CDR3 spells CASSKQGAGNTEAFF. In DNA form, the CDR3 reads TGTGCCAGCAGTAAACAGGGGGCCGGGAACACTGAAGCTTTCTTT.